This T cell receptor beta chain originates from a study of post-analysis software for immune sequencing data. At the level of the study: Courses of disease covered relapsing-remitting, secondary progressive and progressive-relapsing multiple sclerosis. Study-wide results and limits: Five or six TRBV segments, TRBV5-6, TRBV5-1 and TRBV20-1 among them, were found more frequent in patients than controls.

The V gene end was trimmed by 3 bases and the J gene end by 4 bases; junction bases not matched to a gene: 17. In germline, CDR1 is DFQATT, CDR2 SNEGSKA (reference sequence). The CDR3 is 18 residues long. The TCR beta cDNA libraries carried unique molecular identifiers. TCRdb itself ran the PCR reads through MiXCR, one entry per CDR3 protein. The profile shows 600,000 to 750,000 distinct CDR3 sequences, approximately 59% of them singletons. Concerning this clonotype: Antigen specificity is unknown.

The sample was blood. V and J are TRBV20-1 and TRBJ2-1; 8 bases are shared with TRBD2. The clonotype originates from a girl aged 2-10 years with multiple sclerosis. CDR3 coding DNA: TGCAGTGCTAGGGCCTACGGACTAGCCGCGCGAACGTACAATGAGCAGTTCTTC. Translating gives CSARAYGLAARTYNEQFF.